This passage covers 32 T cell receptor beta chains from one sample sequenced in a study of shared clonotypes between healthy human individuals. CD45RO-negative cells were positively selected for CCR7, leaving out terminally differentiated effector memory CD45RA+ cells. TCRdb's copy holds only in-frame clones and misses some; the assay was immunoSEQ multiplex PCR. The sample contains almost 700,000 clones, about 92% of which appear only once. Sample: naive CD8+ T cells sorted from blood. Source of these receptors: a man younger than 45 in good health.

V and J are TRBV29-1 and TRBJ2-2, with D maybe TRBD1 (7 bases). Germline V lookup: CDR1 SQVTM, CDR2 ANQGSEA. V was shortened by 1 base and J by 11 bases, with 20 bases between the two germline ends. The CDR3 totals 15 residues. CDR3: CSVEVEGQPQGELFF. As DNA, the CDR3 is TGCAGCGTTGAAGTGGAGGGACAGCCCCAGGGAGAGCTGTTTTTT.

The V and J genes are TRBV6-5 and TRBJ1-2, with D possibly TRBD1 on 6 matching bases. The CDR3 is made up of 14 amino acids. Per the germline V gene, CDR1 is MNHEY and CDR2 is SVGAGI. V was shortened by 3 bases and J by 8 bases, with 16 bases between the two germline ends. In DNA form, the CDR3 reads TGTGCCAGCAGTTATGGGGGGGGCGCGGGAGGCTACACCTTC. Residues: CASSYGGGAGGYTF.

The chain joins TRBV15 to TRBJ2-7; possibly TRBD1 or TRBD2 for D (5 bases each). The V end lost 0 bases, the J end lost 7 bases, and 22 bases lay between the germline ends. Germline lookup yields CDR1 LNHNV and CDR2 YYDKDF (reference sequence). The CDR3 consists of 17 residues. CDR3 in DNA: TGTGCCACCAGCAGAGAGAAAGGAGGAGCAGGGAGTTTGGAGCAGTACTTC. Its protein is CATSREKGGAGSLEQYF.

CDR3 sequence reads: CASSPGGGWNIQYF. The DNA of the CDR3 is TGCGCCAGCAGCCCGGGGGGCGGATGGAACATTCAGTACTTC. V and J are TRBV4-1 and TRBJ2-4, with D possibly matching TRBD2 (7 bases). This CDR3 spans 14 amino acids. V shed 4 bases and J shed 7 bases, with 14 bases lying between them. Germline V gene data show CDR1 as MGHRA and CDR2 as YSYEKL.

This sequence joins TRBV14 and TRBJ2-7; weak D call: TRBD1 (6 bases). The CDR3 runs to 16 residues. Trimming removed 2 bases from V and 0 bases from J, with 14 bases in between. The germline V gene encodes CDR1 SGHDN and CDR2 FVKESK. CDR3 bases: TGTGCCAGCAGCCAAATTGGGACATGGAGCTCCTACGAGCAGTACTTC. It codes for CASSQIGTWSSYEQYF.

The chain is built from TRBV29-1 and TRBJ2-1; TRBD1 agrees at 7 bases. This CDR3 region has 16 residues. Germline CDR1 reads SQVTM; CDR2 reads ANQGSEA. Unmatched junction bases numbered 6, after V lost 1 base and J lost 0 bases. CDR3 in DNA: TGCAGCGTTGAAGGGGCAGGGGGTATCTCCTACAATGAGCAGTTCTTC. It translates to CSVEGAGGISYNEQFF.

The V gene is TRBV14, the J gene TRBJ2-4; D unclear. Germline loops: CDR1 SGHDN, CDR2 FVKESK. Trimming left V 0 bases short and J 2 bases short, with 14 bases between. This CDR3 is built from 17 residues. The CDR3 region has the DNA TGTGCCAGCAGCCAAGATTTTAGCAAAACTACCAAAAACATTCAGTACTTC. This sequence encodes CASSQDFSKTTKNIQYF. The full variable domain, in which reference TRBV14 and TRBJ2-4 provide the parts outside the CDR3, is EAGVTQFPSHSVIEKGQTVTLRCDPISGHDNLYWYRRVMGKEIKFLLHFVKESKQDESGMPNNRFLAERTGGTYSTLKVQPAELEDSGVYFCASSQDFSKTTKNIQYFGAGTRLSVL.

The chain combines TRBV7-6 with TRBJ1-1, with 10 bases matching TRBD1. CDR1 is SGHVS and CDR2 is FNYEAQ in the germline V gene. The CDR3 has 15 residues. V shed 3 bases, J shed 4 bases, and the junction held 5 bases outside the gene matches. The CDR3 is CASSFRTGGGTEAFF. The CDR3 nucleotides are TGTGCCAGCAGCTTCAGGACAGGGGGAGGCACTGAAGCTTTCTTT.

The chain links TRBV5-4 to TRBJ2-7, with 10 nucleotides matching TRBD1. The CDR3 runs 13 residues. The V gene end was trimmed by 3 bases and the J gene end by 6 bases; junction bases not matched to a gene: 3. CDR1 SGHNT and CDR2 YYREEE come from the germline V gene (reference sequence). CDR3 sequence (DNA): TGTGCCAGCAGCTGGGGACAGGGGATCGAGCAGTACTTC. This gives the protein CASSWGQGIEQYF.

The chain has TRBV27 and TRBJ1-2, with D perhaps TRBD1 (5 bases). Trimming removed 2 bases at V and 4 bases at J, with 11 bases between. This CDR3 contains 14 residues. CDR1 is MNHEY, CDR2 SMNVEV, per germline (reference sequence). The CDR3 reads CASSLTGAFYGYTF. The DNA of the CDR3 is TGTGCCAGCAGTTTAACAGGAGCTTTCTATGGCTACACCTTC.

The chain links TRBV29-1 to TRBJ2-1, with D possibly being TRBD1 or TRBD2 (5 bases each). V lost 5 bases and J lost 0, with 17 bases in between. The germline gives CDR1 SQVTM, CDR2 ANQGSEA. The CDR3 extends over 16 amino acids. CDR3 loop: CSVNGRPGSSYNEQFF. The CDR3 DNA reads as TGCAGCGTTAATGGCCGCCCAGGGAGCTCCTACAATGAGCAGTTCTTC.

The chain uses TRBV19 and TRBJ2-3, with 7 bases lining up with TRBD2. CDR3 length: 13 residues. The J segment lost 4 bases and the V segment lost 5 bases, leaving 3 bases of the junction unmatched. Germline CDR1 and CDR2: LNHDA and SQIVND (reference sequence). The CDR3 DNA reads TGTGCCAGTAGTTCGGGAGGTGCAGATACGCAGTATTTT. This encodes CASSSGGADTQYF.

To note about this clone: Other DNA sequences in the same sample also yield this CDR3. The CDR3 region has the DNA TGTGCCAGCAGTTTATTCGGCAATCAGCCCCAGCATTTT. Its protein product is CASSLFGNQPQHF. The rearrangement uses TRBV27 and TRBJ1-5; D call uncertain. CDR1 is MNHEY, CDR2 SMNVEV, per germline (reference sequence). V dropped 1 base and J dropped 2 bases, with 3 bases sitting between them. The CDR3 length is 13 residues.

CDR3 nucleotides: TGCGCCAGCAGCTTGTACAGCACCCCTTATGGCTACACCTTC. It translates to CASSLYSTPYGYTF. The V and J genes are TRBV5-1 and TRBJ1-2; D remains ambiguous. Looked up from germline, CDR1 is SGHRS and CDR2 is YFSETQ. The V end was cut by 1 base, the J end by 5 bases, with 12 bases between. This CDR3 has 14 amino acids.

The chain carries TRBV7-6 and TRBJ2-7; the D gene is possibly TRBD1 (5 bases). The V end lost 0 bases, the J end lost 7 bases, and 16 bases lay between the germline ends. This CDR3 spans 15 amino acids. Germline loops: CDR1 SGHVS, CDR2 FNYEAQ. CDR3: CASSLALGQAREQYF. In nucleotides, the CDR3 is TGTGCCAGCAGCTTAGCATTAGGACAAGCTCGAGAGCAGTACTTC.

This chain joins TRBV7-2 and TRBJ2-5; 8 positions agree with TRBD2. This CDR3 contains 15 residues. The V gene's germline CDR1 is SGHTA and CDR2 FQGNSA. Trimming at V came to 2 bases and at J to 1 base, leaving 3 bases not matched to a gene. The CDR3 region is CASSLPTSGQETQYF. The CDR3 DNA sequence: TGTGCCAGCAGCTTACCAACTAGCGGCCAAGAGACCCAGTACTTC.

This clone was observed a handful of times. CDR3 bases: TGTGCCACCGGGACAGAGGGCAACGAGCAGTACTTC. Protein product: CATGTEGNEQYF. The V and J genes are TRBV5-4 and TRBJ2-7; 7 bases are shared with TRBD1. This CDR3 is 12 amino acids long. Germline V gene sequence: CDR1 SGHNT, CDR2 YYREEE (reference sequence). J lost 5 bases, V lost 9 bases, and 8 bases had no gene match.

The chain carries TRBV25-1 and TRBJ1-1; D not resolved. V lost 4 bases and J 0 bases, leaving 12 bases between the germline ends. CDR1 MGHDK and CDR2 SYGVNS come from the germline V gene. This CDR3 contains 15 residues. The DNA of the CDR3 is TGTGCCAGCAGTGTACAAACAGCTATGAACACTGAAGCTTTCTTT. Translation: CASSVQTAMNTEAFF.

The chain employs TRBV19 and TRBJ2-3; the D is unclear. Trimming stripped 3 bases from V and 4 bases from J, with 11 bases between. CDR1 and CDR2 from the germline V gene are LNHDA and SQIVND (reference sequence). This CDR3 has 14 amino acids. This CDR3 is CASSMAVPPDTQYF. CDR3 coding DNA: TGTGCCAGTAGTATGGCCGTACCCCCAGATACGCAGTATTTT.

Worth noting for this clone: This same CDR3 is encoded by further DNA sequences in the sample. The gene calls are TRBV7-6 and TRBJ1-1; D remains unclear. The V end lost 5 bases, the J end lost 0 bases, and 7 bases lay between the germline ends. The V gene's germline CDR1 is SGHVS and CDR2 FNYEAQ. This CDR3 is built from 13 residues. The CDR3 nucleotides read TGTGCCAGCAGCCGGACGATGAACACTGAAGCTTTCTTT. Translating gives CASSRTMNTEAFF.

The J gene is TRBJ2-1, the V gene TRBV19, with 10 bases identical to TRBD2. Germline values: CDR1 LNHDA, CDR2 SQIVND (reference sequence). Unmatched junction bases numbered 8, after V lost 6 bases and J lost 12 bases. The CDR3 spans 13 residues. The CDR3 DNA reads TGTGCCAGTAGAGTCAGCGGGAGGGGTCCGCAGTTCTTC. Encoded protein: CASRVSGRGPQFF.

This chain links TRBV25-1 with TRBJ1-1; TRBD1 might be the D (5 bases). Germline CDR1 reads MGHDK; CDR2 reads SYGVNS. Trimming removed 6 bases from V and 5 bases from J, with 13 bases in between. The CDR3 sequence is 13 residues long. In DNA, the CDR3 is TGTGCCAGCAGCCCGGGGACTTTAACTGAAGCTTTCTTT. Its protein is CASSPGTLTEAFF.

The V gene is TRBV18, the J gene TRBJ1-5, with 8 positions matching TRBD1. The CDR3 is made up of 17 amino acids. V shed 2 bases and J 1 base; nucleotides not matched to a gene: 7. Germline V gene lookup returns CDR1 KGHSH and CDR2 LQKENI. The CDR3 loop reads CASSPWSRDRSNQPQHF. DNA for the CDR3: TGTGCCAGCTCACCATGGTCCAGGGACAGGAGCAATCAGCCCCAGCATTTT.

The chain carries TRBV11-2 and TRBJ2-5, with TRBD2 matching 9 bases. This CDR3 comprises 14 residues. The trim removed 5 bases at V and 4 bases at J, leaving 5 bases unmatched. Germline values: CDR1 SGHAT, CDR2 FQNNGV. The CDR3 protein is CASSLSGSGETQYF. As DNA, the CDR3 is TGTGCCAGCAGCCTTAGCGGGAGTGGAGAGACCCAGTACTTC.

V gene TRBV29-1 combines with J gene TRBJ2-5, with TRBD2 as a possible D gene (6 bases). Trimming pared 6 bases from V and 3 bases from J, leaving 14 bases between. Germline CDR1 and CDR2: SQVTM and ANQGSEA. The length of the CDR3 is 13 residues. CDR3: CSVDFGREETQYF. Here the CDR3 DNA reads TGCAGCGTCGATTTCGGGAGAGAAGAGACCCAGTACTTC. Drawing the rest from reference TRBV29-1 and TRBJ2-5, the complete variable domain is SAVISQKPSRDICQRGTSLTIQCQVDSQVTMMFWYRQQPGQSLTLIATANQGSEATYESGFVIDKFPISRPNLTFSTLTVSNMSPEDSSIYLCSVDFGREETQYFGPGTRLLVL.

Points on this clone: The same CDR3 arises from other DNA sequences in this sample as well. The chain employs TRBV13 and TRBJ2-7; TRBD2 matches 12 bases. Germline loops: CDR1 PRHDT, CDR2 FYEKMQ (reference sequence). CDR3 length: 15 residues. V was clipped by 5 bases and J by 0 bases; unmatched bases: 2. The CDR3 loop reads CASSAGLAGSYEQYF. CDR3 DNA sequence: TGTGCCAGCAGCGCGGGACTAGCGGGCTCCTACGAGCAGTACTTC. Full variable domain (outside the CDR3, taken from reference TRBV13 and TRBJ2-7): AAGVIQSPRHLIKEKRETATLKCYPIPRHDTVYWYQQGPGQDPQFLISFYEKMQSDKGSIPDRFSAQQFSDYHSELNMSSLELGDSALYFCASSAGLAGSYEQYFGPGTRLTVT.

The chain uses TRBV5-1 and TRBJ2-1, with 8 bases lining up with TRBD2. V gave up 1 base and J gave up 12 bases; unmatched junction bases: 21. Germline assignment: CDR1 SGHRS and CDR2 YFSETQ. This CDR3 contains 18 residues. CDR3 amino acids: CASSLSPWDLAGSGGQFF. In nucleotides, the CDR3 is TGCGCCAGCAGCTTGTCGCCATGGGACCTAGCGGGTTCAGGAGGGCAGTTCTTC.

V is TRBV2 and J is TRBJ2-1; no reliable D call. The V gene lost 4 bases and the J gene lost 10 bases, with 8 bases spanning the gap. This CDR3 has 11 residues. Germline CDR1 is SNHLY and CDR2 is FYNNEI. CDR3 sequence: CASSGAREQFF. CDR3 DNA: TGTGCCAGCAGTGGCGCCAGAGAGCAGTTCTTC.

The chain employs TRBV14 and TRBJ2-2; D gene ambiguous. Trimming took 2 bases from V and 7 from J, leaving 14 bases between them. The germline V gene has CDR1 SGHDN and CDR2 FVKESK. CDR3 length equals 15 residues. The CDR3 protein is CASSQSTPASGELFF. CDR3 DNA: TGTGCCAGCAGCCAATCTACCCCCGCGAGCGGGGAGCTGTTTTTT. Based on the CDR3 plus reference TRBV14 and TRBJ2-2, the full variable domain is EAGVTQFPSHSVIEKGQTVTLRCDPISGHDNLYWYRRVMGKEIKFLLHFVKESKQDESGMPNNRFLAERTGGTYSTLKVQPAELEDSGVYFCASSQSTPASGELFFGEGSRLTVL.

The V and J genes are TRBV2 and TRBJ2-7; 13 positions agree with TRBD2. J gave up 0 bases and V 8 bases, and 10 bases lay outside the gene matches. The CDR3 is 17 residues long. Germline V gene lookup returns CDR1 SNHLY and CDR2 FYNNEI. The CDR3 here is CASDGLAGATSSYEQYF. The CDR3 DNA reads TGTGCCAGCGACGGACTAGCGGGAGCCACTAGCTCCTACGAGCAGTACTTC.

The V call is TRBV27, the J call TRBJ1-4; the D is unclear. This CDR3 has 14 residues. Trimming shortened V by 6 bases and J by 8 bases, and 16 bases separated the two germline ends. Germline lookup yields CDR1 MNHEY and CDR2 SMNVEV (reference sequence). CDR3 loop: CASSPGWAGEKLFF. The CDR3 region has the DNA TGTGCCAGCAGCCCGGGGTGGGCAGGAGAAAAACTGTTTTTT.

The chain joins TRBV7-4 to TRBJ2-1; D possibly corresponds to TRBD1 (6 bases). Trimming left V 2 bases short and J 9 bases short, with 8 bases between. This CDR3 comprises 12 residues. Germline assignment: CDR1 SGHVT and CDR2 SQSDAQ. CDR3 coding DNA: TGTGCCAGCAGCTTAAGGGGGATTGAGCAGTTCTTC. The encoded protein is CASSLRGIEQFF.